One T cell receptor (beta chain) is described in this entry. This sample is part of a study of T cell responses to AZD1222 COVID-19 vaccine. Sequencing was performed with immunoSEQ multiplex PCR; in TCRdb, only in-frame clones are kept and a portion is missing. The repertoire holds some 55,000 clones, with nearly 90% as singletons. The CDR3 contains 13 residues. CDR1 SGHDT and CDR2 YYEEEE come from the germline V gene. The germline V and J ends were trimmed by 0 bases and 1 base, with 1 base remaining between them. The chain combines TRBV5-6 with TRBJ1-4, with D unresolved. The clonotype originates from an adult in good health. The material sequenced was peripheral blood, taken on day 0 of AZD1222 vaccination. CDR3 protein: CASSLGTNEKLFF. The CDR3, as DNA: TGTGCCAGCAGCTTGGGAACTAATGAAAAACTGTTTTTT.